These 16 T cell receptor beta chains came from one sample sequenced in a study of regulatory T cells in long-lasting Graves disease. Documented time point: newly diagnosed GD, antithyroid drugs for less than 3 months. PBMC-extracted RNA yielded the TCR library. CDR3-region Arm-PCR and iRepertoire HTBI primers produced the TCR beta libraries. MiXCR, run by TCRdb on the multiplex PCR reads, gives a single entry per CDR3 protein. The sample records over 300,000 distinct CDR3 sequences, around a sixth being singletons. Source: peripheral blood mononuclear cells (PBMCs), taken at new diagnosis, from a patient treated with antithyroid drugs. These receptor sequences come from a female donor with Graves disease.

In this sample, this clonotype turned up many times. V usage is TRBV27 and J usage is TRBJ2-2, with D possibly matching TRBD1 (6 bases). Germline CDR1 reads MNHEY; CDR2 reads SMNVEV (reference sequence). Trimming pared 2 bases from V and 8 bases from J, leaving 21 bases between. The CDR3 runs to 17 residues. Here the CDR3 DNA reads TGTGCCAGCAGTTTAATACCAGGGGACCGGGACGAGGGGGAGCTGTTTTTT. The encoded protein is CASSLIPGDRDEGELFF.

The table lists this clonotype with a few counts. The chain links TRBV5-4 to TRBJ2-5, with D perhaps TRBD1 or TRBD2 (6 bases each). V lost 4 bases to trimming and J lost 4 bases, with 17 bases between them. Germline V lookup: CDR1 SGHNT, CDR2 YYREEE (reference sequence). This CDR3 comprises 15 residues. CDR3 protein: CASSRGQGRGETQYF. CDR3 sequence (DNA): TGTGCCAGCAGCCGGGGGCAGGGGCGAGGAGAGACCCAGTACTTC.

This clonotype showed up many times. V gene TRBV7-2 combines with J gene TRBJ2-1; D perhaps matches TRBD1 (6 bases). The ends were cut back, 2 bases at V and 4 bases at J, with 15 bases in the middle. The CDR3 spans 16 residues. The V gene's germline CDR1 is SGHTA and CDR2 FQGNSA. The CDR3 reads CASSLIMVGAYNEQFF. As DNA, the CDR3 is TGTGCCAGCAGCTTAATTATGGTGGGGGCTTACAATGAGCAGTTCTTC.

This chain links TRBV11-2 with TRBJ2-1, with D possibly matching TRBD1 (6 bases). The DNA end is a closer match to TRBJ2-5, so the J assignment may be wrong. CDR3 size: 14 residues. Per germline, CDR1 SGHAT and CDR2 FQNNGV. The CDR3 DNA follows: TGTGCCAGCTCACCAGTCTGGGGGCGAGAGACCCAGTACTTC. It specifies CASSPVWGRETQYF.

The gene calls are TRBV29-1 and TRBJ1-4; D is ambiguous. The CDR3 runs to 12 residues. CDR1 is SQVTM, CDR2 ANQGSEA, per germline. Trimming stripped 4 bases from V and 8 bases from J, with 11 bases between. The CDR3 is CSVGLWAEKLFF. For the CDR3, the DNA is TGCAGCGTTGGGCTCTGGGCAGAAAAACTGTTTTTT.

Ten or more counts support this clonotype. The chain recombines TRBV11-2 with TRBJ1-1; no reliable D call. V was shortened by 3 bases and J by 1 base, with 6 bases between the two germline ends. The germline V gene has CDR1 SGHAT and CDR2 FQNNGV. This CDR3 has 13 residues. CDR3 bases: TGTGCCAGCAGCTTCGGGTGGAACACTGAAGCTTTCTTT. Its protein product is CASSFGWNTEAFF. The full variable domain, rest sourced from reference TRBV11-2 and TRBJ1-1, is EAGVAQSPRYKIIEKRQSVAFWCNPISGHATLYWYQQILGQGPKLLIQFQNNGVVDDSQLPKDRFSAERLKGVDSTLKIQPAKLEDSAVYLCASSFGWNTEAFFGQGTRLTVV.

This clonotype was picked up many times. The V and J genes are TRBV20-1 and TRBJ1-5; no clear D. The CDR3 sequence is 12 residues long. The ends were cut back, 0 bases at V and 4 bases at J, with 4 bases in the middle. Germline V gene data show CDR1 as DFQATT and CDR2 as SNEGSKA (reference sequence). The DNA for the CDR3 is TGCAGTGCTAGAGACCAAAATCAGCCCCAGCATTTT. This codes for CSARDQNQPQHF.

This clonotype showed up many times. The V gene is TRBV7-8, the J gene TRBJ2-7, with a tentative D call TRBD1 (5 bases). There are 16 residues in the CDR3. V lost 1 base and J lost 0, with 13 bases in between. Germline CDR1 SGHVS, CDR2 FQNEAQ. The DNA of the CDR3 is TGTGCCAGCAGCTTAGATACGGCAGACAGCTCCTACGAGCAGTACTTC. The encoded protein is CASSLDTADSSYEQYF.

This clonotype has at least ten counts. The chain couples TRBV12-3 or TRBV12-4 to TRBJ2-5; TRBD2 agrees at 8 bases. This CDR3 contains 16 residues. The trim removed 2 bases at V and 1 base at J, leaving 6 bases unmatched. The CDR3 DNA sequence: TGTGCCAGCAGTTTACGCGGGAGGAGGCCCCAAGAGACCCAGTACTTC. Translating it yields CASSLRGRRPQETQYF.

This clonotype showed up many times. The genes are TRBV20-1 and TRBJ2-5, with D perhaps TRBD1 (6 bases). CDR1 and CDR2 from the germline V gene are DFQATT and SNEGSKA (reference sequence). CDR3 length: 14 residues. V lost 3 bases and J 7 bases, leaving 18 bases between the germline ends. CDR3 in amino acids: CSARAGATLGTQYF. CDR3 coding DNA: TGCAGTGCTAGGGCAGGGGCCACCTTGGGGACCCAGTACTTC.

The V gene is TRBV6-1, the J gene TRBJ2-5, with TRBD2 as a possible D gene (6 bases). V lost 5 bases, J lost 5 bases, and 15 bases lay in between. Germline V gene sequence: CDR1 MNHNS, CDR2 SASEGT. The CDR3 is made up of 14 amino acids. This chain's CDR3 is CASSPGRTGETQYF. For the CDR3, the DNA is TGTGCCAGCAGTCCCGGGAGAACGGGCGAGACCCAGTACTTC.

As concerns this clonotype: This may arise from a read error, as a much more abundant clone is one base away. The CDR3 carries no conserved terminal phenylalanine or tryptophan, so it likely arises from a read error. The chain uses TRBV5-4 and TRBJ1-6; D possibly corresponds to TRBD1 (5 bases). The CDR3 length is 15 residues. Trimming stripped 5 bases from V and 10 bases from J, with 19 bases between. Germline assignment: CDR1 SGHNT and CDR2 YYREEE (reference sequence). CDR3 sequence: CASSEGDSRISPLHL. As DNA, the CDR3 is TGTGCCAGCAGTGAAGGGGATTCTAGGATATCACCCCTCCACCTT.

This clonotype was detected only a few times. V usage is TRBV28 and J usage is TRBJ2-2; D perhaps matches TRBD2 (5 bases). The V end was cut by 5 bases, the J end by 7 bases, with 14 bases between. This CDR3 region has 14 residues. Germline V gene data show CDR1 as MDHEN and CDR2 as SYDVKM. Written as DNA, the CDR3 is TGTGCCAGCAGTGAGGGCCCAGCAGGCGGGGAGCTGTTTTTT. Amino acids: CASSEGPAGGELFF.

This clonotype was detected ten times or more. This chain joins TRBV11-1 and TRBJ2-7; D unresolved. The CDR3 extends over 13 amino acids. Germline lookup yields CDR1 SGHAT and CDR2 FQDESV (reference sequence). V lost 4 bases and J lost 2, with 9 bases in between. CDR3 coding DNA: TGTGCCAGCAGCTGGTCTAGAGCCTACGAGCAGTACTTC. This translates into CASSWSRAYEQYF. Together with reference TRBV11-1 and TRBJ2-7, the CDR3 gives the full variable domain: EAEVAQSPRYKITEKSQAVAFWCDPISGHATLYWYRQILGQGPELLVQFQDESVVDDSQLPKDRFSAERLKGVDSTLKIQPAELGDSAMYLCASSWSRAYEQYFGPGTRLTVT.

In its sample, this clonotype was seen a few times. V gene TRBV5-5 combines with J gene TRBJ2-5, with D perhaps TRBD2 (5 bases). Germline V gene lookup returns CDR1 SGHKS and CDR2 YYEKEE (reference sequence). This CDR3 is built from 18 residues. Trimming took off 0 bases at V and 0 bases at J, with 18 bases between the two ends. DNA of the CDR3: TGTGCCAGCAGCTTGGTCGCTAACCGGGGAACTAACCAAGAGACCCAGTACTTC. It codes for CASSLVANRGTNQETQYF.

This clonotype has a count of ten or more. The rearrangement links TRBV27 to TRBJ1-1, with 12 bases matching TRBD1. Looked up from germline, CDR1 is MNHEY and CDR2 is SMNVEV (reference sequence). V was pared by 5 bases and J by 3 bases, with 10 bases of the junction left unmatched. CDR3 length: 17 residues. CDR3 sequence: CASSQSGTGGSDTEAFF. For the CDR3, the DNA is TGTGCCAGCAGTCAATCCGGGACAGGGGGCTCGGACACTGAAGCTTTCTTT.